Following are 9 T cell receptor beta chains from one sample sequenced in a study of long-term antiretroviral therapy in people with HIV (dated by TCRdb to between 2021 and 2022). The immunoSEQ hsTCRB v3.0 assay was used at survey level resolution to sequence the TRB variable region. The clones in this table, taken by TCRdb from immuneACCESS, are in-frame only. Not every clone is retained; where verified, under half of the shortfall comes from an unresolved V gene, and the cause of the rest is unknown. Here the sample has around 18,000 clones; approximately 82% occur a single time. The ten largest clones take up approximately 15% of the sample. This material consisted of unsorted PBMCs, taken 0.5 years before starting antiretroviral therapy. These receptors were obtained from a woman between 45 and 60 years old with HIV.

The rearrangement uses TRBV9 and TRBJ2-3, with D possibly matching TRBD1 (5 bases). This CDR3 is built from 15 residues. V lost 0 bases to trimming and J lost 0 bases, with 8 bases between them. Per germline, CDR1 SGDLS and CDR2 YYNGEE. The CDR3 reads CASSVAGHSTDTQYF. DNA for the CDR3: TGTGCCAGCAGCGTAGCCGGACATAGCACAGATACGCAGTATTTT.

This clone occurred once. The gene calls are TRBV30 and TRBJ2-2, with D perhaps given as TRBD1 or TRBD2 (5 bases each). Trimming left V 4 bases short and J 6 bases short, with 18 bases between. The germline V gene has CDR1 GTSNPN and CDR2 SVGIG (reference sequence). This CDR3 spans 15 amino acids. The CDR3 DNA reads TGTGCCTGGACACCGGGACCCCAGAGCGCCGGGGAGCTGTTTTTT. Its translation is CAWTPGPQSAGELFF.

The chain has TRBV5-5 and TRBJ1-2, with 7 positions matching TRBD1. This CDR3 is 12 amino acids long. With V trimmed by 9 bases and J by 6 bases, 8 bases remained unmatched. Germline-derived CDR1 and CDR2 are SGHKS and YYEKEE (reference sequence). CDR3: CATTQGWDGYTF. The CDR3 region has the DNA TGTGCCACCACACAGGGGTGGGATGGCTACACCTTC.

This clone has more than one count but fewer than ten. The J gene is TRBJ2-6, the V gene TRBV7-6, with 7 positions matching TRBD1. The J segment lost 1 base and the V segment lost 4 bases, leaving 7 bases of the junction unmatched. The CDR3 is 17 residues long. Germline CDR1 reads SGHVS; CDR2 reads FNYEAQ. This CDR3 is CASSSARDSSGANVLTF. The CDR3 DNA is TGTGCCAGCAGCTCCGCCCGGGACAGTTCTGGGGCCAACGTCCTGACTTTC.

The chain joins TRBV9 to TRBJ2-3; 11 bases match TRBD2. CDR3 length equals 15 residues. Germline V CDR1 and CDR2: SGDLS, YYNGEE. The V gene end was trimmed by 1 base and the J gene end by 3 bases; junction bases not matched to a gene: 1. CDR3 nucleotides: TGTGCCAGCAGCGTAACTAGCGGGGGTACAGATACGCAGTATTTT. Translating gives CASSVTSGGTDTQYF.

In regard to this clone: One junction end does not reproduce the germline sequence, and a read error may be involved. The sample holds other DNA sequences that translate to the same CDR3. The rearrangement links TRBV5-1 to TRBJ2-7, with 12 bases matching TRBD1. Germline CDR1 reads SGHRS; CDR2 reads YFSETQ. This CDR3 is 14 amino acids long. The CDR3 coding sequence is TGTGCCAGCAGACCGGGACAGGGGGCGTACGAGCAGTACTTC. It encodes CASRPGQGAYEQYF.

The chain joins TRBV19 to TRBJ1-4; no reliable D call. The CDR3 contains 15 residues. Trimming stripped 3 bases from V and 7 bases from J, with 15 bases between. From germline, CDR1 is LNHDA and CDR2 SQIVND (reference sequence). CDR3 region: CASSIALSRGEKLFF. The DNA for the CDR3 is TGTGCCAGTAGTATTGCTCTGAGCCGAGGTGAAAAACTGTTTTTT.

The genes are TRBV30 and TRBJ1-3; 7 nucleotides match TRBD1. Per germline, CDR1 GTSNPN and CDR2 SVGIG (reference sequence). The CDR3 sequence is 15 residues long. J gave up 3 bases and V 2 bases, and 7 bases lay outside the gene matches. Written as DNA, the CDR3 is TGTGCCTGGAGTCAGACAGGGATTAGTGGAAACACCATATATTTT. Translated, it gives CAWSQTGISGNTIYF.

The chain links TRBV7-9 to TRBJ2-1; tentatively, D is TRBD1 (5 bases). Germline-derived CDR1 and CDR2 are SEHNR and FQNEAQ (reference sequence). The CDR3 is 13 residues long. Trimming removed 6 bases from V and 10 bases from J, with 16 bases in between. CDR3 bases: TGTGCCAGCAGGCGAGACAGTAACCTCGAGCAGTTCTTC. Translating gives CASRRDSNLEQFF.